A single count supports the clone carrying this T cell receptor (beta chain). CDR3 length: 14 residues. Trimming took 2 bases from V and 7 from J; bases not matched to a gene: 7. Germline assignment: CDR1 SGHRS and CDR2 YFSETQ. This sample stems from a study of T cell changes during pregnancy in multiple sclerosis. Assay: immunoSEQ multiplex PCR; the TCRdb copy retains only in-frame clones and omits some. The profile shows roughly 56,000 clones, roughly 88% of them singletons. Sequenced material: peripheral blood, taken in the first trimester of pregnancy. The rearrangement uses TRBV5-1 and TRBJ2-3, with 7 bases fitting TRBD2. The source of this sequence is a female donor with multiple sclerosis, enrolled in a pregnancy study. The CDR3 is CASSFLAEGYTQYF. The CDR3 DNA is TGCGCCAGCAGCTTCCTAGCGGAGGGTTATACGCAGTATTTT.